The 14 T cell receptor beta chains reported below all come from one sample, sequenced in a study of blood T cell repertoires in COVID-19. Sequencing used immunoSEQ multiplex PCR; TCRdb keeps in-frame clones, though not all of them. The sample contains about 69,000 clones, 85% to 90% of which appear only once. The sequencing sample was made of peripheral blood. All receptors come from an elderly man with acute or convalescent COVID-19.

The V gene is TRBV6-2 or TRBV6-3, the J gene TRBJ1-1; D remains ambiguous. Trimming took off 5 bases at V and 11 bases at J, with 18 bases between the two ends. The CDR3 spans 13 residues. Germline V gives CDR1 MNHEY, CDR2 SVGEGT. The CDR3 DNA sequence: TGTGCCAGCAGTCCCCCACTCGGAGGGAAGGCTTTCTTT. It specifies CASSPPLGGKAFF.

The chain is built from TRBV11-3 and TRBJ2-1; D may be TRBD2 (5 bases). Germline assignment: CDR1 SGHNT and CDR2 YENEEA. CDR3 length: 12 residues. V was clipped by 5 bases and J by 8 bases, with 10 bases between them. CDR3 bases: TGTGCCAGCAGCCCCGGAGGCGATGAGCAGTTCTTC. Translated: CASSPGGDEQFF.

The rearrangement joins TRBV27 to TRBJ2-5; D is possibly TRBD2 (5 bases). Germline lookup yields CDR1 MNHEY and CDR2 SMNVEV (reference sequence). The V end lost 5 bases, the J end lost 5 bases, and 21 bases lay between the germline ends. The CDR3 extends over 16 amino acids. CDR3 nucleotides: TGTGCCAGCAGTCCCCTAGCTTCCAGTACCCGCGAGACCCAGTACTTC. This encodes CASSPLASSTRETQYF.

The V and J genes are TRBV11-2 and TRBJ2-7; a weak D match, TRBD2 (6 bases). V dropped 0 bases and J dropped 4 bases, with 10 bases sitting between them. CDR3 size: 14 residues. Germline V gives CDR1 SGHAT, CDR2 FQNNGV. CDR3 sequence: CASSLDLGGYEQYF. The CDR3, as DNA: TGTGCCAGCAGCTTAGATCTTGGGGGGTACGAGCAGTACTTC.

In DNA form, the CDR3 reads TGCGCCACCTCCGGGACAAAGATTTACGAGCAGTACTTC. This sequence encodes CATSGTKIYEQYF. The V gene is TRBV10-2, the J gene TRBJ2-7; the D gene is possibly TRBD1 (6 bases). The V end lost 10 bases, the J end lost 4 bases, and 17 bases lay between the germline ends. CDR3 length: 13 amino acids. In germline, CDR1 is WSHSY, CDR2 SAAADI.

This clone was detected once. This rearrangement joins TRBV7-8 to TRBJ1-5; TRBD1 agrees at 10 bases. Germline CDR1 is SGHVS and CDR2 is FQNEAQ. V was pared by 1 base and J by 6 bases, with 3 bases of the junction left unmatched. The CDR3 is 15 amino acids. CDR3 DNA sequence: TGTGCCAGCAGCTTAGTGGGACAGGGGAGTCAGCCCCAGCATTTT. The encoded protein is CASSLVGQGSQPQHF. The complete variable domain, with remaining parts taken from reference TRBV7-8 and TRBJ1-5, reads GAGVSQSPRYKVAKRGQDVALRCDPISGHVSLFWYQQALGQGPEFLTYFQNEAQLDKSGLPSDRFFAERPEGSVSTLKIQRTQQEDSAVYLCASSLVGQGSQPQHFGDGTRLSIL.

The J gene is TRBJ2-3, the V gene TRBV9; a weak D match, TRBD1 (6 bases). In germline, CDR1 is SGDLS, CDR2 YYNGEE. V was cut by 0 bases and J by 8 bases, with 10 bases left in between. The CDR3 is 13 residues long. CDR3 in DNA: TGTGCCAGCAGCGTAGTGGGGGCAGGTACGCAGTATTTT. It codes for CASSVVGAGTQYF.

The chain employs TRBV3-1 (or the pseudogene TRBV3-2) and TRBJ2-1, with D perhaps matching TRBD2 (6 bases). The V gene's germline CDR1 is LGHDT and CDR2 YNNKEL (reference sequence). The ends were cut back, 2 bases at V and 12 bases at J, with 11 bases in the middle. This CDR3 spans 12 amino acids. The CDR3 is CASSQPGTLQFF. The CDR3, as DNA: TGTGCCAGCAGCCAACCCGGGACTCTGCAGTTCTTC.

The chain carries TRBV9 and TRBJ1-1; tentatively, D is TRBD1 (6 bases). Germline CDR1 is SGDLS and CDR2 is YYNGEE. The CDR3 has 15 residues. The ends were cut back, 4 bases at V and 0 bases at J, with 13 bases in the middle. CDR3 sequence reads: CASSPGQFLNTEAFF. The DNA of the CDR3 is TGTGCCAGCAGCCCCGGACAGTTTTTGAACACTGAAGCTTTCTTT.

This chain's CDR3 is CASRAIKGDTEAFF. The CDR3 DNA sequence: TGTGCCTCCAGGGCAATTAAAGGGGACACTGAAGCTTTCTTT. This chain links TRBV10-3 with TRBJ1-1; weak D call: TRBD1 (5 bases). The length of the CDR3 is 14 residues. V was pared by 11 bases and J by 3 bases, with 19 bases between. Germline V gene lookup returns CDR1 ENHRY and CDR2 SYGVKD.

CDR3 sequence reads: CASSDAPGSGANVLTF. For the CDR3, the DNA is TGTGCCAGCAGTGACGCCCCGGGGTCCGGGGCCAACGTCCTGACTTTC. V usage is TRBV6-4 and J usage is TRBJ2-6; D may be TRBD2 (5 bases). The V end lost 2 bases, the J end lost 4 bases, and 12 bases lay between the germline ends. CDR1 and CDR2 (germline): MRHNA, SNTAGT. The CDR3 is 16 residues long.

This chain links TRBV5-1 with TRBJ1-6; TRBD1 is a possible D gene (5 bases). Germline CDR1 and CDR2: SGHRS and YFSETQ. Trimming left V 4 bases short and J 6 bases short, with 11 bases between. This CDR3 has 14 amino acids. CDR3 sequence reads: CASSQGLINSPLHF. CDR3 coding DNA: TGCGCCAGCAGCCAGGGTCTTATTAATTCACCCCTCCACTTT.

The chain combines TRBV5-5 with TRBJ1-1; D perhaps matches TRBD1 (5 bases). This CDR3 is built from 15 residues. V gave up 3 bases and J gave up 0 bases, with 12 bases separating them. From germline, CDR1 is SGHKS and CDR2 YYEKEE (reference sequence). DNA of the CDR3: TGTGCCAGCAGCTGGGTGACAGACATGAACACTGAAGCTTTCTTT. Translated: CASSWVTDMNTEAFF.

The rearrangement links TRBV5-1 to TRBJ2-5, with 13 bases lining up with TRBD2. The CDR3 has 17 residues. The V and J ends lost 4 bases and 2 bases, in that order; junction bases with no gene match: 8. From germline, CDR1 is SGHRS and CDR2 YFSETQ. This CDR3 reads CASSRLATSGGQETQYF. The CDR3 nucleotides read TGCGCCAGCAGCAGGCTTGCGACTAGCGGGGGGCAAGAGACCCAGTACTTC.